The 14 T cell receptor beta chains given below trace back to one sample, sequenced in a study of T-cell reconstitution after alpha-beta-depleted transplantation in children. Researchers prepared the TCRbeta library using unique molecular identifiers, the study reports. TCRdb re-called the PCR reads with MiXCR, one entry per CDR3 protein. This sample has about half a million distinct CDR3 sequences, with approximately 12% found just once. Sequencing used PBMCs from the stem cell graft donor, obtained from the stem cell graft. Every receptor here comes from a human donor who donated a stem cell graft to a child with combined immunodeficiency.

This clonotype was detected a few times. J is TRBJ2-7 and V is TRBV7-9; 10 bases align to TRBD2. The CDR3 loop spans 16 amino acids. Losses at the gene ends were 5 bases for V and 4 bases for J; bases not matched to a gene: 11. Germline V CDR1 and CDR2: SEHNR, FQNEAQ (reference sequence). The chain's CDR3 is CASSHSGTSDLYEQYF. CDR3 nucleotides: TGTGCCAGCAGCCATTCCGGGACTAGCGATCTTTACGAGCAGTACTTC.

This clonotype has just one count. The rearrangement links TRBV20-1 to TRBJ1-1, with TRBD1 matching over 7 bases. V lost 5 bases, J lost 0 bases, and 6 bases stayed unmatched. Germline V gene lookup returns CDR1 DFQATT and CDR2 SNEGSKA (reference sequence). The CDR3 is 14 amino acids. This CDR3 is CSASTGVLNTEAFF. The DNA for the CDR3 is TGCAGTGCTTCCACAGGGGTATTGAACACTGAAGCTTTCTTT.

Points on this clonotype: This sequence may be a read error, since a much larger clone differs from it by one base. The chain has TRBV3-1 and TRBJ2-1; no definite D call. Germline V gives CDR1 LGHDT, CDR2 YNNKEL (reference sequence). The CDR3 runs to 13 residues. Trimming stripped 4 bases from V and 9 bases from J, with 13 bases between. The CDR3 nucleotides are TGTGCCAGCAGCCCACCCGGTTTTGTTGAGCAGTTCTTC. It translates to CASSPPGFVEQFF.

Here the CDR3 reads CAWNNGVTDTQYF. The DNA for the CDR3 is TGTGCCTGGAACAATGGGGTAACAGATACGCAGTATTTT. The V call is TRBV30, the J call TRBJ2-3; no firm D call. V was clipped by 4 bases and J by 3 bases, with 11 bases between them. CDR3 size: 13 residues. Germline lookup yields CDR1 GTSNPN and CDR2 SVGIG (reference sequence).

The chain joins TRBV4-3 to TRBJ2-3, with 7 nucleotides matching TRBD2. This CDR3 contains 17 residues. V lost 1 base and J lost 6; bases outside the gene matches: 13. The germline V gene encodes CDR1 LGHNA and CDR2 YSLEER. The CDR3 protein is CASSQGGVRREGDTQYF. The CDR3 DNA follows: TGCGCCAGCAGCCAAGGCGGGGTGAGGAGGGAGGGGGATACGCAGTATTTT.

This clonotype has a count of ten or more. The chain carries TRBV20-1 and TRBJ1-2; D uncertain. The CDR3 has 10 amino acids. The V end lost 5 bases, the J end lost 3 bases, and 4 bases lay between the germline ends. The germline gives CDR1 DFQATT, CDR2 SNEGSKA (reference sequence). CDR3 coding DNA: TGCAGTGCTTCAGACTATGGCTACACCTTC. It specifies CSASDYGYTF.

There are many counts of this clonotype. The rearrangement links TRBV7-3 to TRBJ2-2; possibly TRBD1 for D (6 bases). This CDR3 contains 16 residues. Germline V CDR1 and CDR2: SGHTA, FQGTGA. The germline V and J ends were trimmed by 5 bases and 3 bases, with 16 bases remaining between them. The CDR3 DNA follows: TGTGCCAGCAGCATATTAGGACAGATCGACACCGGGGAGCTGTTTTTT. Its translation: CASSILGQIDTGELFF. The full variable domain, in which reference TRBV7-3 and TRBJ2-2 provide the parts outside the CDR3, is GAGVSQTPSNKVTEKGKYVELRCDPISGHTALYWYRQSLGQGPEFLIYFQGTGAADDSGLPNDRFFAVRPEGSVSTLKIQRTERGDSAVYLCASSILGQIDTGELFFGEGSRLTVL.

This clonotype was counted a few times. This rearrangement joins TRBV6-1 to TRBJ1-4; D is possibly TRBD1 (5 bases). The CDR3 is 14 residues long. CDR1 is MNHNS, CDR2 SASEGT, per germline. The V end was cut by 7 bases, the J end by 5 bases, with 14 bases between. CDR3 sequence (DNA): TGTGCCAGCACCTGGAGAGGGGCGAATGAAAAACTGTTTTTT. Its translation: CASTWRGANEKLFF.

The chain couples TRBV5-8 to TRBJ2-7; TRBD1 matches at 9 bases. Germline-derived CDR1 and CDR2 are SGHTS and YDEGEE. V was clipped by 5 bases and J by 5 bases; unmatched bases: 8. The CDR3 totals 14 residues. The CDR3 DNA is TGTGCCAGCAGATCCGGGACAGGGAGGAACGAGCAGTACTTC. It codes for CASRSGTGRNEQYF.

This clonotype was detected only a few times. The CDR3 nucleotides read TGCAGCGTGGCCGAACAGGGGAGGGATTCACCCCTCCACTTT. The encoded protein is CSVAEQGRDSPLHF. This chain uses TRBV29-1 with TRBJ1-6, with 7 bases that match TRBD1. Losses at the gene ends were 6 bases for V and 8 bases for J; bases not matched to a gene: 10. Germline lookup yields CDR1 SQVTM and CDR2 ANQGSEA. This CDR3 spans 14 amino acids. The variable domain in full, completed from reference TRBV29-1 and TRBJ1-6, reads SAVISQKPSRDICQRGTSLTIQCQVDSQVTMMFWYRQQPGQSLTLIATANQGSEATYESGFVIDKFPISRPNLTFSTLTVSNMSPEDSSIYLCSVAEQGRDSPLHFGNGTRLTVT.

This clonotype was counted many times. This sequence joins TRBV12-3 or TRBV12-4 and TRBJ2-3; unclear D gene. The CDR3 has 13 amino acids. Trimming removed 3 bases at V and 0 bases at J, with 4 bases between. The CDR3 DNA reads TGTGCCAGCAGTTTTGTGAGCACAGATACGCAGTATTTT. Protein sequence: CASSFVSTDTQYF.

This clonotype was picked up a small number of times. This chain connects TRBV7-9 to TRBJ2-4, with TRBD1 identical over 7 bases. The CDR3 is made up of 12 amino acids. In germline, CDR1 is SEHNR, CDR2 FQNEAQ (reference sequence). Trimming cost V 5 bases and J 10 bases; bases outside gene matches: 5. The CDR3 reads CASSRSQGIQYF. CDR3 DNA sequence: TGTGCCAGCAGCCGATCACAGGGGATTCAGTACTTC.

The chain carries TRBV2 and TRBJ1-5; D possibly corresponds to TRBD1 (6 bases). The V gene's germline CDR1 is SNHLY and CDR2 FYNNEI. Trimming shortened V by 2 bases and J by 3 bases, and 20 bases separated the two germline ends. This CDR3 is built from 18 residues. CDR3 in amino acids: CASSETVWDTLFNQPQHF. CDR3 DNA sequence: TGTGCCAGCAGTGAAACGGTCTGGGACACACTCTTCAATCAGCCCCAGCATTTT.

This clonotype was seen at least ten times. The chain couples TRBV12-3 or TRBV12-4 to TRBJ2-1; D is possibly TRBD2 (6 bases). Trimming removed 8 bases at V and 5 bases at J, with 19 bases between. This CDR3 region has 15 residues. The CDR3 DNA is TGTGCCAGCGCAGGAGGGAATACCCCGGACAATGAGCAGTTCTTC. Residues: CASAGGNTPDNEQFF.